What follows are 30 T cell receptor beta chains derived from one specimen sequenced in a study of T cell repertoires in cytomegalovirus infection. Via MiXCR, TCRdb re-called the reads, giving one row per CDR3 protein. Counted here are hundreds of thousands of distinct CDR3 sequences, 30% to 40% occurring once; the ten biggest clones make up under 15%. These receptors have no known antigen. Source: cultured CD8+ T cells from PBMCs, taken from culture after CMV antigen stimulation. These receptors were collected from a human donor in good health (CMV status not recorded). Some clones in this sample may be carry-over from other donors' samples.

Many counts were recorded for this clonotype. This chain links TRBV6-2 or TRBV6-3 with TRBJ1-2; no firm D call. The V end was cut by 4 bases, the J end by 7 bases, with 16 bases between. The CDR3 sequence is 14 residues long. The germline CDR1 and CDR2 sequences are MNHEY and SVGEGT. In DNA form, the CDR3 reads TGTGCCAGCAGTTCCTGGGAAGGAGACATTGGCTACACCTTC. Protein sequence: CASSSWEGDIGYTF.

This clonotype was recorded a few times. J is TRBJ2-1 and V is TRBV9; TRBD1 is a possible D gene (6 bases). The CDR3 spans 15 residues. Trimming shortened V by 4 bases and J by 4 bases, and 15 bases separated the two germline ends. Germline CDR1 is SGDLS and CDR2 is YYNGEE. The CDR3 protein is CASSPRQGLYNEQFF. The DNA of the CDR3 is TGTGCCAGCAGCCCCCGTCAGGGGCTTTACAATGAGCAGTTCTTC. Full variable domain (missing parts from reference TRBV9 and TRBJ2-1): DSGVTQTPKHLITATGQRVTLRCSPRSGDLSVYWYQQSLDQGLQFLIQYYNGEERAKGNILERFSAQQFPDLHSELNLSSLELGDSALYFCASSPRQGLYNEQFFGPGTRLTVL.

This clonotype was observed a few times. This rearrangement joins TRBV25-1 to TRBJ1-1; TRBD1 matches at 7 bases. Looked up from germline, CDR1 is MGHDK and CDR2 is SYGVNS. After removal of 1 base from V and 9 bases from J, the junction contained 5 bases not matched to a gene. The CDR3 sequence is 13 residues long. The CDR3 sequence is CASSELGTAKAFF. DNA of the CDR3: TGTGCCAGCAGTGAATTGGGGACAGCGAAAGCTTTCTTT.

CDR3 sequence (DNA): TGTGCCAGCAGCCCAGGCCACAGGGACGACAATGAGCAGTTCTTC. Amino acids: CASSPGHRDDNEQFF. J is TRBJ2-1 and V is TRBV3-1, with D possibly TRBD1 on 6 matching bases. V was trimmed by 4 bases and J by 5 bases, leaving 15 bases between them. The germline gives CDR1 LGHDT, CDR2 YNNKEL (reference sequence). The CDR3 is 15 amino acids.

The V gene is TRBV5-8, the J gene TRBJ1-1, with no clear D. The CDR3 has 12 amino acids. Trimming shortened V by 7 bases and J by 3 bases, and 10 bases separated the two germline ends. CDR1 and CDR2 (germline): SGHTS, YDEGEE. The DNA for the CDR3 is TGTGCCAGCTGGGGAGGGTACACTGAAGCTTTCTTT. Its protein is CASWGGYTEAFF.

The chain has TRBV14 and TRBJ2-7, with D unresolved. Germline CDR1 is SGHDN and CDR2 is FVKESK. This CDR3 has 12 residues. V was clipped by 4 bases and J by 6 bases, with 10 bases between them. CDR3 in DNA: TGTGCCAGCAGCCTCACGGGCCCCGAGCAGTACTTC. Residues: CASSLTGPEQYF.

This clonotype has ten or more counts. The rearrangement uses TRBV7-2 and TRBJ1-1; TRBD1 might be the D (5 bases). Per the germline V gene, CDR1 is SGHTA and CDR2 is FQGNSA. Trimming pared 2 bases from V and 8 bases from J, leaving 18 bases between. The CDR3 contains 15 residues. This CDR3 reads CASSLFYEGSSEAFF. The CDR3 DNA sequence: TGTGCCAGCAGCTTATTTTACGAGGGGAGCTCAGAAGCTTTCTTT.

This clonotype was counted a few times. The gene calls are TRBV7-6 and TRBJ2-1; the D is unclear. The germline gives CDR1 SGHVS, CDR2 FNYEAQ. The CDR3 length is 16 residues. V was pared by 5 bases and J by 5 bases, with 19 bases between. In DNA, the CDR3 is TGTGCCAGCAGCCTAGATTCAGGAAACGGACACAATGAGCAGTTCTTC. Protein sequence: CASSLDSGNGHNEQFF.

This chain uses TRBV24-1 with TRBJ1-1; the match to TRBD1 covers 8 bases. Germline V gene sequence: CDR1 KGHDR, CDR2 SFDVKD. The CDR3 loop spans 13 amino acids. The trim removed 1 base at V and 8 bases at J, leaving 2 bases unmatched. CDR3 sequence (DNA): TGTGCCACCAGTGATTTTGACAGGGGAGAAGCTTTCTTT. Translated: CATSDFDRGEAFF.

The chain is built from TRBV19 and TRBJ1-2, with D unclear. The CDR3 extends over 13 amino acids. Germline CDR1 is LNHDA and CDR2 is SQIVND (reference sequence). Trimming cost V 6 bases and J 3 bases, with 11 bases left between them. The CDR3 here is CASRPGIDYGYTF. CDR3 DNA sequence: TGTGCCAGTAGACCCGGCATCGACTATGGCTACACCTTC.

This clonotype turned up a few times. As DNA, the CDR3 is TGTGCCACCAGGGCCGGCACGAAGGGTGGGGGCGAAACGAACACTGAAGCTTTCTTT. This sequence encodes CATRAGTKGGGETNTEAFF. The chain couples TRBV24-1 to TRBJ1-1; D perhaps matches TRBD1 (6 bases). V was pared by 7 bases and J by 1 base, with 27 bases between. Germline CDR1 and CDR2: KGHDR and SFDVKD. The CDR3 covers 19 residues.

The genes are TRBV6-6 and TRBJ2-5; D perhaps matches TRBD2 (5 bases). V was shortened by 6 bases and J by 5 bases, with 16 bases between the two germline ends. CDR3 length: 14 residues. The germline gives CDR1 MNHNY, CDR2 SVGAGI (reference sequence). This chain's CDR3 is CASSPDWGRETQYF. In DNA form, the CDR3 reads TGTGCCAGCAGCCCGGACTGGGGAAGGGAGACCCAGTACTTC.

This clonotype was counted a few times. CDR3 loop: CASTRGGGQPQHF. The CDR3 coding sequence is TGTGCCAGCACCCGGGGGGGCGGTCAGCCCCAGCATTTT. The V and J genes are TRBV12-3 or TRBV12-4 and TRBJ1-5, with D possibly matching TRBD1 (6 bases). This CDR3 comprises 13 residues. Between the trimmed V and J ends, which lost 7 bases and 6 bases, there was a span of 13 bases.

This clonotype occurred a few times. J is TRBJ1-2 and V is TRBV18, with TRBD1 matching 8 bases. With 2 bases clipped from V and 6 bases from J, the junction kept 2 bases outside the gene matches. The CDR3 spans 13 residues. Germline CDR1 is KGHSH and CDR2 is LQKENI. DNA of the CDR3: TGTGCCAGCTCACCATCAGGGGGCGATGGCTACACCTTC. This encodes CASSPSGGDGYTF. Full variable domain (outside the CDR3, taken from reference TRBV18 and TRBJ1-2): NAGVMQNPRHLVRRRGQEARLRCSPMKGHSHVYWYRQLPEEGLKFMVYLQKENIIDESGMPKERFSAEFPKEGPSILRIQQVVRGDSAAYFCASSPSGGDGYTFGSGTRLTVV.

The chain combines TRBV7-3 with TRBJ2-5; D unclear. V lost 5 bases to trimming and J lost 4 bases, with 17 bases between them. CDR3 length: 15 residues. The germline V gene has CDR1 SGHTA and CDR2 FQGTGA. In DNA, the CDR3 is TGTGCCAGCAGCCCAGAAGGTGGGCCCCGAGAGACCCAGTACTTC. It yields the protein CASSPEGGPRETQYF.

V is TRBV7-1 and J is TRBJ1-4; TRBD1 agrees at 7 bases. TRBV7-1 counts as an open reading frame of uncertain function. The CDR3 is made up of 15 amino acids. V trimming: 8 bases; J trimming: 7 bases; junction bases outside the gene matches: 13. CDR3 in DNA: TGTGCCAGCCACAGCTTCATAGGGGGCGTTGAAAAACTGTTTTTT. Amino acid sequence: CASHSFIGGVEKLFF.

This clonotype was seen a handful of times. The V gene is TRBV7-2, the J gene TRBJ2-1; TRBD1 aligns across 11 bases. The CDR3 sequence is 17 residues long. Trimming took 5 bases from V and 1 from J; bases not matched to a gene: 7. Germline CDR1 and CDR2: SGHTA and FQGNSA. CDR3 loop: CASSRRGTGGSYNEQFF. The DNA of the CDR3 is TGTGCCAGCAGCCGGCGCGGGACAGGGGGATCCTACAATGAGCAGTTCTTC.

Turning to this clonotype: The junction departs from germline at one end; a sequencing error may be responsible. This chain connects TRBV5-1 to TRBJ1-5, with a possible D match to TRBD1 (5 bases). Germline assignment: CDR1 SGHRS and CDR2 YFSETQ. The CDR3 loop spans 13 amino acids. As DNA, the CDR3 is TGCGTCAACTCGACAGATGGCAATCAGCCCCGGCATTTT. This encodes CVNSTDGNQPRHF.

This clonotype was picked up a small number of times. The chain carries TRBV6-5 and TRBJ2-2, with TRBD2 as a possible D gene (6 bases). Germline CDR1 reads MNHEY; CDR2 reads SVGAGI. The V end was cut by 0 bases, the J end by 8 bases, with 16 bases between. The CDR3 length is 16 residues. CDR3 in DNA: TGTGCCAGCAGTTACTCTAGCGGTGTGAACAGGGGGGAGCTGTTTTTT. This encodes CASSYSSGVNRGELFF.

The rearrangement joins TRBV6-2 or TRBV6-3 to TRBJ1-5; D is perhaps TRBD1 (5 bases). Germline lookup yields CDR1 MNHEY and CDR2 SVGEGT. The CDR3 has 14 amino acids. With 5 bases removed from V and 5 bases from J, the gap between germline ends came to 13 bases. CDR3 sequence reads: CASSRTMGDQPQHF. The CDR3 coding sequence is TGTGCCAGCAGTCGGACGATGGGGGATCAGCCCCAGCATTTT.

As to this clonotype: An end of the junction differs from the germline gene, which may be a read error. The genes are TRBV9 and TRBJ1-2; D is possibly TRBD1 (6 bases). The length of the CDR3 is 15 residues. Looked up from germline, CDR1 is SGDLS and CDR2 is YYNGEE. The CDR3 nucleotides are TGTGCCAGTAGCGTTCACCTCCAGGGGAACTATGGCTACACCTTC. Translated: CASSVHLQGNYGYTF.

This clonotype appeared once. A much bigger clone sits one base away, suggesting this may be a read error. The chain carries TRBV11-1 and TRBJ1-1; D remains ambiguous. Germline lookup yields CDR1 SGHAT and CDR2 FQDESV (reference sequence). The CDR3 extends over 14 amino acids. The CDR3 spells CAGSLKGRNTEAFF. CDR3 sequence (DNA): TGTGCCGGCAGCTTAAAGGGAAGGAACACTGAAGCTTTCTTT. Together with reference TRBV11-1 and TRBJ1-1, the CDR3 gives the full variable domain: EAEVAQSPRYKITEKSQAVAFWCDPISGHATLYWYRQILGQGPELLVQFQDESVVDDSQLPKDRFSAERLKGVDSTLKIQPAELGDSAMYLCAGSLKGRNTEAFFGQGTRLTVV.

This clonotype was detected a few times. The chain recombines TRBV6-6 with TRBJ1-5, with 8 bases that match TRBD1. The J segment lost 3 bases and the V segment lost 0 bases, leaving 1 base of the junction unmatched. Germline V gives CDR1 MNHNY, CDR2 SVGAGI (reference sequence). The length of the CDR3 is 15 residues. CDR3 nucleotides: TGTGCCAGCAGTTACTCGACAGGGGACAATCAGCCCCAGCATTTT. It is translated as CASSYSTGDNQPQHF.

This chain uses TRBV2 with TRBJ1-2, with D possibly TRBD1 on 6 matching bases. This CDR3 is 12 amino acids long. Germline lookup yields CDR1 SNHLY and CDR2 FYNNEI. V was trimmed by 7 bases and J by 6 bases, leaving 12 bases between them. The CDR3 region is CASTGTPDGYTF. Written as DNA, the CDR3 is TGTGCCAGCACCGGGACACCAGATGGCTACACCTTC.

J is TRBJ2-4 and V is TRBV27; 9 nucleotides agree with TRBD1. The CDR3 has 18 amino acids. Losses at the gene ends were 4 bases for V and 1 base for J; bases not matched to a gene: 11. The germline V gene has CDR1 MNHEY and CDR2 SMNVEV (reference sequence). The CDR3 sequence: CASSSITKQGAAKNIQYF. The CDR3 DNA reads as TGTGCCAGCAGTTCCATCACCAAACAGGGGGCGGCCAAAAACATTCAGTACTTC.

This clonotype has at least ten counts. The rearrangement uses TRBV12-3 or TRBV12-4 and TRBJ1-1; D ambiguous. The length of the CDR3 is 14 residues. V gave up 5 bases and J gave up 0 bases, with 10 bases separating them. In nucleotides, the CDR3 is TGTGCCAGCAGTGAGGACGGATTGAACACTGAAGCTTTCTTT. Residues: CASSEDGLNTEAFF.

This clonotype was recorded a few times. The chain has TRBV14 and TRBJ2-7; TRBD1 agrees at 8 bases. Germline CDR1 reads SGHDN; CDR2 reads FVKESK. V lost 2 bases to trimming and J lost 1 base; unmatched junction nucleotides: 4. The CDR3 runs to 15 residues. Here the CDR3 reads CASSQWDRPSYEQYV. The CDR3 nucleotides are TGTGCCAGCAGCCAATGGGACAGGCCGTCCTACGAGCAGTACGTC.

On this clonotype: A read error may account for a junction end that differs from germline. The chain combines TRBV27 with TRBJ2-5, with TRBD2 matching 8 bases. Germline assignment: CDR1 MNHEY and CDR2 SMNVEV (reference sequence). The CDR3 has 14 residues. The DNA for the CDR3 is TGTGTCAGCAGTCGGGGGGGGTCCCAAGAGACCCAGTACTTC. The encoded protein is CVSSRGGSQETQYF.

This sequence joins TRBV29-1 and TRBJ2-4; 8 bases match TRBD1. The J segment lost 0 bases and the V segment lost 4 bases, leaving 8 bases of the junction unmatched. CDR1 is SQVTM and CDR2 is ANQGSEA in the germline V gene. The CDR3 has 16 amino acids. CDR3 sequence (DNA): TGCAGCGTTGTTGGGACAGGTCGACTAGCCAAAAACATTCAGTACTTC. Its translation is CSVVGTGRLAKNIQYF.

The chain employs TRBV7-9 and TRBJ1-1; D is unresolved. The CDR3 has 13 amino acids. The germline V gene has CDR1 SEHNR and CDR2 FQNEAQ (reference sequence). Trimming took 5 bases from V and 7 from J, leaving 14 bases between them. CDR3 DNA: TGTGCCAGCAGCCCTATCGATGGGATTGAAGCTTTCTTT. Amino acids: CASSPIDGIEAFF.